The rows below give T cell receptor beta chains drawn from one sample of a study of T cell responses to AZD1222 COVID-19 vaccine. Sequenced by immunoSEQ multiplex PCR; TCRdb stores in-frame clones only, minus some. This sample has 110,000 to 150,000 clones; approximately 93% occur once, and the top ten carry approximately 5%. Sequencing was performed on peripheral blood, taken on day 0 of AZD1222 vaccination. Receptors were obtained from an adult in good health. The conserved cysteine and the conserved F or W are not part of the CDR3 here.

cdr3_length,j_call,v_call,cdr3_aa
13,TRBJ1-4,TRBV27,ATSDLTGQVEKLF
14,TRBJ1-1,TRBV27,ASSLGWGTDDTEAF
12,TRBJ1-1,TRBV7-2,ASSLAYRSTEAF
14,TRBJ2-7,TRBV28,ASRGQGLAGSYEQY
14,TRBJ1-2,TRBV7-2,ASSLDAQPVNYGYT
13,TRBJ1-6,TRBV9,ASSSMTGGNSPLH
13,TRBJ1-5,TRBV6-5,ASSYSYWGNQPQH
11,TRBJ2-3,TRBV4-1,ASSPSRLDTQY
15,TRBJ2-3,TRBV10-3,AISESIVGRGRDTQY
13,TRBJ1-3,TRBV6-5,ASSYSGPRGNTIY
10,TRBJ1-6,TRBV30,AWGTSNSPLH
14,TRBJ1-5,TRBV28,ASSFRRDRADQPQH
15,TRBJ1-1,TRBV29-1,SVGRANGQGRENEAF
13,TRBJ2-6,TRBV6-6,ASSYSRGGANVLT
12,TRBJ2-1,TRBV6-6,ASIRTPSYNEQF
13,TRBJ2-2,TRBV6-4,ASSVTGENTGELF
11,TRBJ2-1,TRBV10-2,ASSGGGSPEQF
12,TRBJ2-3,TRBV7-4,ASSQLTGADTQY
10,TRBJ1-3,TRBV29-1,SVDTSGNTIY
12,TRBJ2-7,TRBV9,ASSVVDRVGEQY
13,TRBJ1-4,TRBV7-2,ASSSPGQGYEKLF
12,TRBJ1-1,TRBV19,ASSIGGIEVRAF
12,TRBJ2-7,TRBV6-5,ASKQGGASYEQY
14,TRBJ1-2,TRBV19,ASSMNDAGSRYGYT
15,TRBJ2-5,TRBV9,ASSVEPGGGGQETQY
12,TRBJ1-1,TRBV15,ATSRDRENTEAF
15,TRBJ2-7,TRBV4-1,ASSQDLRRQGSYEQY